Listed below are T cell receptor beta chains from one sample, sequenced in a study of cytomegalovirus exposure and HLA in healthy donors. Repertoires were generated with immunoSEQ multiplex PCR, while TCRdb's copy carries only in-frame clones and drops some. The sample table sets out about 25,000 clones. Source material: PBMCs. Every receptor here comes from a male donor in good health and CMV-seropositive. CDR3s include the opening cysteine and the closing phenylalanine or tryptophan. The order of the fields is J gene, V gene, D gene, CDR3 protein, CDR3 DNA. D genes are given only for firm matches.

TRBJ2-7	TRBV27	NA	CASSLKTTWAYEQYF	TGTGCCAGCAGTCTCAAGACGACTTGGGCCTACGAGCAGTACTTC
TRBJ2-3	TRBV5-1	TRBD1	CASSLDRGGTDTQYF	TGCGCCAGCAGCTTGGACAGGGGTGGGACAGATACGCAGTATTTT
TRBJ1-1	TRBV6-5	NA	CASSFDRGGNTEAFF	TGTGCCAGCAGTTTCGATAGGGGGGGGAACACTGAAGCTTTCTTT
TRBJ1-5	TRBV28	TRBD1	CASSLVDRDDQPQHF	TGTGCCAGCAGTTTGGTAGACAGGGATGATCAGCCCCAGCATTTT
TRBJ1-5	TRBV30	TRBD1	CAWSVTGVAQPQHF	TGTGCCTGGAGTGTAACAGGGGTGGCTCAGCCCCAGCATTTT
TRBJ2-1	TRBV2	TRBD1	CASSIQGAANEQFF	TGTGCCAGCAGTATACAGGGGGCAGCGAATGAGCAGTTCTTC
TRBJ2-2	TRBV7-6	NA	CASSPRGPANTGELFF	TGTGCCAGCAGCCCCCGCGGGCCTGCGAACACCGGGGAGCTGTTTTTT
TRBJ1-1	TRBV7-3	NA	CASSRQVNTEAFF	TGTGCCAGCAGCCGACAGGTTAACACTGAAGCTTTCTTT
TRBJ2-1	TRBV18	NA	CASSPQGNEQFF	TGTGCCAGCTCACCACAGGGGAATGAGCAGTTCTTC
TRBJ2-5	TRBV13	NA	CASSLGRTEETQYF	TGTGCCAGCAGCTTAGGACGGACAGAAGAGACCCAGTACTTC
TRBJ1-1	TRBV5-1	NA	CASSLDRVAEAFF	TGCGCCAGCAGCTTGGACAGGGTGGCTGAAGCTTTCTTT
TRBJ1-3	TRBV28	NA	CASSLNRQGWLGNTIYF	TGTGCCAGCAGTTTAAATAGGCAGGGTTGGCTCGGGAACACCATATATTTT
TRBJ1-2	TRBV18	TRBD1	CASSLNPPGQGFGYTF	TGTGCCAGCTCACTAAATCCTCCGGGACAGGGGTTTGGCTACACCTTC
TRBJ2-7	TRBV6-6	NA	CASSYSDGNYEQYF	TGTGCCAGCAGTTACTCTGACGGGAACTACGAGCAGTACTTC
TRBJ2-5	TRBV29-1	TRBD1	CSVGGTGGETQYF	TGCAGCGTGGGGGGGACAGGGGGAGAGACCCAGTACTTC
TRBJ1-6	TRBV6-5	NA	CASKDISYNSPLHF	TGTGCCAGCAAAGACATCTCGTATAATTCACCCCTCCACTTT
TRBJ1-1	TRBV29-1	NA	CSVDGRGPPEAFF	TGCAGCGTTGATGGCAGGGGACCGCCTGAAGCTTTCTTT
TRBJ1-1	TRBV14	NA	CASSRVVSLAEAFF	TGTGCCAGCAGCCGGGTCGTTAGCTTAGCTGAAGCTTTCTTT
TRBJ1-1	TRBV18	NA	CASSPAGRTEAFF	TGTGCCAGCTCACCAGCGGGGCGGACTGAAGCTTTCTTT
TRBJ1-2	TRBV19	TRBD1	CASSKRTGGYTF	TGTGCCAGTAGTAAGCGGACAGGTGGCTACACCTTC
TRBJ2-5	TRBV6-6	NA	CASTYRPLGGETQYF	TGTGCCAGCACCTACCGTCCCCTCGGCGGGGAGACCCAGTACTTC
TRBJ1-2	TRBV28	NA	CASSSPAAGGYTF	TGTGCCAGCAGCTCACCGGCCGCGGGTGGCTACACCTTC
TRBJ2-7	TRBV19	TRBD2	CASPFSERGLVYEQYF	TGTGCCAGCCCATTTTCCGAGCGGGGACTTGTCTACGAGCAGTACTTC
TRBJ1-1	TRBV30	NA	CAWTYRANTEAFF	TGTGCCTGGACTTACAGGGCGAACACTGAAGCTTTCTTT